The 30 T cell receptor beta chains listed next were all sequenced from one sample in a study of T-cell memory formation after mild COVID-19. TCRdb reprocessed the 5' RACE reads with MiXCR, giving one entry per CDR3 protein. The sample records about 470,000 distinct CDR3 sequences, around a quarter being singletons. Sequencing was done on a sample of PBMCs or a T cell subset sorted from them (not recorded which). All receptors come from an adult woman who had mild COVID-19 (a few samples of this study predate the infection). Cell type and time point are not known.

This clonotype was counted only a few times. This sequence joins TRBV19 and TRBJ2-7; D not certain. The CDR3 has 12 amino acids. The germline CDR1 and CDR2 sequences are LNHDA and SQIVND (reference sequence). Trimming pared 4 bases from V and 0 bases from J, leaving 4 bases between. The CDR3: CASSTSSYEQYF. The CDR3 DNA is TGTGCCAGTAGTACGTCCTCCTACGAGCAGTACTTC.

This sequence joins TRBV20-1 and TRBJ2-1; 11 bases fit TRBD1. Germline V lookup: CDR1 DFQATT, CDR2 SNEGSKA (reference sequence). J gave up 5 bases and V 6 bases, and 6 bases lay outside the gene matches. The CDR3 covers 14 residues. CDR3 bases: TGCAGTGCCGAGGACAGGGGGCGCGACAATGAGCAGTTCTTC. Encoded protein: CSAEDRGRDNEQFF.

This clonotype was seen a few times. The V and J genes are TRBV11-2 and TRBJ2-1; 8 nucleotides line up with TRBD1. The CDR3 has 15 amino acids. V gave up 1 base and J gave up 7 bases; unmatched junction bases: 6. Germline V CDR1 and CDR2: SGHAT, FQNNGV. The CDR3 DNA sequence: TGTGCCAGCAGCTTAGTGGGACAGGCATCGAATGAGCAGTTCTTC. This encodes CASSLVGQASNEQFF.

This clonotype showed up just a few times. This chain uses TRBV12-3 or TRBV12-4 with TRBJ1-2; D is undetermined. The CDR3 consists of 14 residues. Trimming removed 6 bases from V and 4 bases from J, with 15 bases in between. Here the CDR3 DNA reads TGTGCCAGCAGCTCCCCCGGGATGTTCTATGGCTACACCTTC. This sequence encodes CASSSPGMFYGYTF.

The chain employs TRBV10-3 and TRBJ2-1; a possible D gene is TRBD2 (6 bases). Trimming took off 7 bases at V and 9 bases at J, with 13 bases between the two ends. Germline lookup yields CDR1 ENHRY and CDR2 SYGVKD. The CDR3 runs 12 residues. The chain's CDR3 is CAIKREYGEQFF. CDR3 in DNA: TGTGCCATCAAACGGGAGTACGGTGAGCAGTTCTTC.

CDR3 bases: TGTGCCAGCAGCGGGGGGCGCGTAAGGAACACTGAAGCTTTCTTT. The encoded protein is CASSGGRVRNTEAFF. The chain combines TRBV14 with TRBJ1-1; TRBD1 might be the D (6 bases). CDR3 length: 15 amino acids. In germline, CDR1 is SGHDN, CDR2 FVKESK. Trimming took off 5 bases at V and 1 base at J, with 14 bases between the two ends.

V and J are TRBV7-2 and TRBJ2-5; 7 positions agree with TRBD1. CDR1 is SGHTA, CDR2 FQGNSA, per germline. V trimming: 1 base; J trimming: 4 bases; junction bases outside the gene matches: 12. The CDR3 has 17 residues. This chain's CDR3 is CASSLVASAGGRETQYF. For the CDR3, the DNA is TGTGCCAGCAGCTTAGTGGCGTCTGCAGGGGGTCGAGAGACCCAGTACTTC.

The table lists this clonotype with a few counts. This chain links TRBV12-3 or TRBV12-4 with TRBJ2-3; D possibly corresponds to TRBD2 (6 bases). Trimming pared 4 bases from V and 5 bases from J, leaving 16 bases between. The CDR3 has 15 amino acids. The CDR3 region is CASSSQQIGGDTQYF. CDR3 bases: TGTGCCAGCAGTTCTCAGCAAATCGGGGGAGATACGCAGTATTTT.

V usage is TRBV6-2 or TRBV6-3 and J usage is TRBJ2-5; TRBD2 agrees at 8 bases. Trimming removed 4 bases from V and 5 bases from J; junction bases left unmatched: 12. Germline lookup yields CDR1 MNHEY and CDR2 SVGEGT. The CDR3 contains 16 residues. The CDR3 protein is CASSFLREGEVETQYF. The CDR3 DNA reads TGTGCCAGCAGTTTCCTCCGGGAGGGGGAAGTGGAGACCCAGTACTTC.

This clonotype came up a few times. This rearrangement joins TRBV4-3 to TRBJ2-7; 8 bases align to TRBD2. The CDR3 is made up of 15 amino acids. Germline CDR1 is LGHNA and CDR2 is YSLEER. Trimming took 3 bases from V and 3 from J; bases not matched to a gene: 7. The CDR3 DNA reads TGCGCCAGCAGCCACGTAGCGGGATTGCACTACGAGCAGTACTTC. Translated, it gives CASSHVAGLHYEQYF.

This clonotype was picked up a small number of times. The CDR3 region has the DNA TGTGCCAGCAGCTTAGAGGGGACAGGTCGTGGCTACACCTTC. Its translation is CASSLEGTGRGYTF. The rearrangement joins TRBV7-6 to TRBJ1-2; 8 positions agree with TRBD1. V trimming: 1 base; J trimming: 7 bases; junction bases outside the gene matches: 5. The CDR3 is 14 residues long. In germline, CDR1 is SGHVS, CDR2 FNYEAQ.

The table lists this clonotype with a few counts. The chain has TRBV2 and TRBJ2-2, with D perhaps matching TRBD2 (5 bases). Germline V lookup: CDR1 SNHLY, CDR2 FYNNEI. CDR3 length: 13 residues. V gave up 9 bases and J gave up 4 bases, with 12 bases separating them. As DNA, the CDR3 is TGTGCCAGTCCGCGGGCGAGCACCGGGGAGCTGTTTTTT. Its protein product is CASPRASTGELFF.

The V call is TRBV30, the J call TRBJ1-1; D not certain. The length of the CDR3 is 13 residues. Trimming pared 2 bases from V and 8 bases from J, leaving 15 bases between. Germline V gives CDR1 GTSNPN, CDR2 SVGIG (reference sequence). CDR3 nucleotides: TGTGCCTGGAGTAGGCGGCAACGACCCGAAGCTTTCTTT. Protein product: CAWSRRQRPEAFF.

In its sample, this clonotype was seen a few times. The chain is built from TRBV24-1 and TRBJ2-3; weak D call: TRBD2 (7 bases). CDR3 length equals 18 residues. V lost 11 bases and J lost 4, with 30 bases in between. Germline assignment: CDR1 KGHDR and CDR2 SFDVKD. The DNA for the CDR3 is TGTGCCATCAGCCAGACCCCAGGGGCGGGAGCCGTCGCAGATACGCAGTATTTT. Its translation is CAISQTPGAGAVADTQYF.

This clonotype was detected only a few times. The V and J genes are TRBV6-1 and TRBJ2-2; D unclear. This CDR3 contains 16 residues. V was clipped by 0 bases and J by 2 bases, with 10 bases between them. The V gene's germline CDR1 is MNHNS and CDR2 SASEGT. In nucleotides, the CDR3 is TGTGCCAGCAGTGAAGCCATCGTGGGAAACACCGGGGAGCTGTTTTTT. Its protein product is CASSEAIVGNTGELFF.

This chain links TRBV30 with TRBJ2-3; unclear D gene. Germline CDR1 GTSNPN, CDR2 SVGIG (reference sequence). Trimming shortened V by 3 bases and J by 0 bases, and 7 bases separated the two germline ends. The CDR3 length is 13 residues. CDR3 loop: CAWRLKSTDTQYF. CDR3 sequence (DNA): TGTGCCTGGAGACTCAAAAGCACAGATACGCAGTATTTT.

This clonotype was seen more than once but under ten times. The chain employs TRBV7-2 and TRBJ1-4; D is unresolved. Between the trimmed V and J ends, which lost 1 base and 13 bases, there was a span of 13 bases. This CDR3 region has 13 residues. Germline-derived CDR1 and CDR2 are SGHTA and FQGNSA. The DNA for the CDR3 is TGTGCCAGCAGCTTAGTGAAGGGAGGAAGACTGTTTTTT. Translation gives CASSLVKGGRLFF. The full variable domain, completed using reference TRBV7-2 and TRBJ1-4, is GAGVSQSPSNKVTEKGKDVELRCDPISGHTALYWYRQSLGQGLEFLIYFQGNSAPDKSGLPSDRFSAERTGGSVSTLTIQRTQQEDSAVYLCASSLVKGGRLFFGSGTQLSVL.

In its sample, this clonotype was seen many times. In DNA form, the CDR3 reads TGTGCCACCGGGACTAGCGGGGGTAGCTCCTACAATGAGCAGTTCTTC. Translation gives CATGTSGGSSYNEQFF. This chain uses TRBV4-2 with TRBJ2-1; 14 bases line up with TRBD2. V gave up 10 bases and J gave up 0 bases; unmatched junction bases: 5. This CDR3 has 16 amino acids. Germline V lookup: CDR1 LGHNA, CDR2 YNFKEQ.

This clonotype showed up just a few times. The chain has TRBV12-3 or TRBV12-4 and TRBJ2-3; 9 bases are a match to TRBD2. J gave up 2 bases and V 4 bases, and 7 bases lay outside the gene matches. There are 16 residues in the CDR3. CDR3: CASSYIAGETTDTQYF. In nucleotides, the CDR3 is TGTGCCAGCAGTTACATAGCGGGGGAAACCACAGATACGCAGTATTTT.

The chain links TRBV4-1 to TRBJ2-1; TRBD1 aligns across 11 bases. Germline CDR1 is MGHRA and CDR2 is YSYEKL. Unmatched junction bases numbered 3, after V lost 2 bases and J lost 3 bases. The CDR3 spans 16 residues. CDR3: CASSQPDRGLYNEQFF. For the CDR3, the DNA is TGCGCCAGCAGCCAACCGGACAGGGGGCTCTACAATGAGCAGTTCTTC.

The chain recombines TRBV12-3 or TRBV12-4 with TRBJ1-2; D gene ambiguous. CDR3 length equals 14 residues. V gave up 4 bases and J gave up 0 bases, with 9 bases separating them. The CDR3 region has the DNA TGTGCCAGCAGTTCTGCGGGAGCTAACTATGGCTACACCTTC. Translation: CASSSAGANYGYTF.

The V and J genes are TRBV15 and TRBJ2-3; TRBD1 is a possible D gene (6 bases). The germline CDR1 and CDR2 sequences are LNHNV and YYDKDF (reference sequence). Trimming pared 8 bases from V and 3 bases from J, leaving 9 bases between. This CDR3 comprises 12 residues. CDR3 nucleotide sequence: TGTGCCACCTCACAGGGTACAGATACGCAGTATTTT. Its protein is CATSQGTDTQYF.

This clonotype has just a few counts. The genes are TRBV5-1 and TRBJ2-1; TRBD2 matches at 12 bases. The V gene end was trimmed by 4 bases and the J gene end by 2 bases; junction bases not matched to a gene: 7. The CDR3 covers 17 residues. The germline V gene encodes CDR1 SGHRS and CDR2 YFSETQ. The CDR3 nucleotides are TGCGCCAGCAGCCCCGGACTAGCGGGGAAACCCTACAATGAGCAGTTCTTC. It specifies CASSPGLAGKPYNEQFF.

The chain carries TRBV7-6 and TRBJ2-1; D unclear. Trimming took off 5 bases at V and 0 bases at J, with 11 bases between the two ends. The germline V gene encodes CDR1 SGHVS and CDR2 FNYEAQ. The CDR3 extends over 15 amino acids. This CDR3 reads CASSQVGISYNEQFF. CDR3 sequence (DNA): TGTGCCAGCAGCCAGGTGGGGATCTCCTACAATGAGCAGTTCTTC.

The rearrangement links TRBV5-5 to TRBJ2-2; D might be TRBD1 (6 bases). This CDR3 has 14 amino acids. CDR1 SGHKS and CDR2 YYEKEE come from the germline V gene (reference sequence). The V and J ends lost 4 bases and 1 base respectively, with 8 bases between them. The CDR3 DNA follows: TGTGCCAGCAGCAAGGGACAGAACACCGGGGAGCTGTTTTTT. It codes for CASSKGQNTGELFF.

In its sample, this clonotype was seen a few times. The chain employs TRBV11-2 and TRBJ2-2; 8 bases are a match to TRBD2. Germline CDR1 is SGHAT and CDR2 is FQNNGV. J was trimmed by 1 base and V by 0 bases; bases with no gene match: 4. The CDR3 is 17 amino acids. The CDR3 DNA sequence: TGTGCCAGCAGCTTAGAGCGGGGGGCCTTGAACACCGGGGAGCTGTTTTTT. It encodes CASSLERGALNTGELFF.

This chain connects TRBV12-3 or TRBV12-4 to TRBJ2-1, with D unresolved. V was cut by 3 bases and J by 8 bases, with 20 bases left in between. The CDR3 has 16 amino acids. The CDR3 here is CASSFTRTGGTDEQFF. In DNA form, the CDR3 reads TGTGCCAGCAGTTTTACCCGGACCGGCGGTACCGATGAGCAGTTCTTC.

This rearrangement joins TRBV7-2 to TRBJ1-1; D is perhaps TRBD1 (5 bases). Germline CDR1 is SGHTA and CDR2 is FQGNSA. The CDR3 sequence is 16 residues long. V dropped 4 bases and J dropped 6 bases, with 21 bases sitting between them. The CDR3 DNA reads as TGTGCCAGCAGCTCTCCCGGAATGGGGCTGGGGGCTGAAGCTTTCTTT. Amino acid sequence: CASSSPGMGLGAEAFF.

The chain couples TRBV5-6 to TRBJ1-4; D uncertain. V was shortened by 3 bases and J by 7 bases, with 13 bases between the two germline ends. Germline V lookup: CDR1 SGHDT, CDR2 YYEEEE. This CDR3 region has 14 residues. The CDR3: CASSSSPKLEKLFF. The DNA for the CDR3 is TGTGCCAGCAGCTCGTCCCCGAAGCTTGAAAAACTGTTTTTT.

The chain combines TRBV2 with TRBJ2-3, with D perhaps matching TRBD1 (6 bases). Trimming shortened V by 8 bases and J by 0 bases, and 12 bases separated the two germline ends. The CDR3 spans 14 residues. Germline CDR1 SNHLY, CDR2 FYNNEI. Here the CDR3 DNA reads TGTGCCAGCGCCGGGACAAGGAGCACAGATACGCAGTATTTT. Amino acids: CASAGTRSTDTQYF.